These T cell receptor beta chains were read from a single sample in a study of vaccination effects on CD4 cells after COVID-19. TCRdb's table, derived via immunoSEQ multiplex PCR, lists solely in-frame clones and lacks some. The sample lists about 47,000 clones, about 80% occurring once. These receptors lack a known antigen. The specimen was CD4+ T cells from PBMCs cultured without peptide, collected before COVID-19 vaccination. The receptors originated from a human donor who had a prior SARS-CoV-2 infection. The CDR3 runs from the conserved cysteine through the conserved F or W. D genes are given only for firm matches. Some rows mark clone size as missing; the rest say once, few, many or name a class of expanded clone.

j_gene: TRBJ1-2; v_gene: TRBV30; d_gene: .; abundance: once; CDR3nt: TGTGCCTGGAGTAGGAGGGCTCCTAACTATGGCTACACCTTC; CDR3aa: CAWSRRAPNYGYTF
j_gene: TRBJ1-1; v_gene: TRBV4-1; d_gene: .; abundance: few; CDR3nt: TGCGCCAGCAGGGGAATGAGTTTGGGCGGCCGGAACACTGAAGCTTTCTTT; CDR3aa: CASRGMSLGGRNTEAFF
j_gene: TRBJ1-1; v_gene: TRBV30; d_gene: .; abundance: .; CDR3nt: TGTGCCTCTCGACATGGGCGTAGCACTGAAGCTTTCTTT; CDR3aa: CASRHGRSTEAFF
j_gene: TRBJ2-1; v_gene: TRBV11-3; d_gene: TRBD2; abundance: .; CDR3nt: TGTGCCAGCAGCTTAGGGGGGACTAGCGGGAGTGTGTACAATGAGCAGTTCTTC; CDR3aa: CASSLGGTSGSVYNEQFF
j_gene: TRBJ2-7; v_gene: TRBV6-2/TRBV6-3; d_gene: TRBD2; abundance: .; CDR3nt: TGTGCCAGCAGTTACGGGGGACTAGCAACCACCTACGAGCAGTACTTC; CDR3aa: CASSYGGLATTYEQYF
j_gene: TRBJ1-1; v_gene: TRBV19; d_gene: .; abundance: .; CDR3nt: TGTGCCAGTAGTATGTGGGGGGAAGCTTTCTTT; CDR3aa: CASSMWGEAFF
j_gene: TRBJ2-2; v_gene: TRBV10-3; d_gene: .; abundance: .; CDR3nt: TGTGCCACGAATAATGGGAGGCGCGGAATCGCGAACACCGGGGAGCTGTTTTTT; CDR3aa: CATNNGRRGIANTGELFF
j_gene: TRBJ2-3; v_gene: TRBV4-2; d_gene: .; abundance: .; CDR3nt: TGTGCCAGCAGCACACAGGGCTCTAGCACAGATACGCAGTATTTT; CDR3aa: CASSTQGSSTDTQYF
j_gene: TRBJ2-2; v_gene: TRBV6-5; d_gene: TRBD1; abundance: .; CDR3nt: TGTGCCAGCAGGAGCGGGACAGGGGGCTCCGGGGAGCTGTTTTTT; CDR3aa: CASRSGTGGSGELFF
j_gene: TRBJ2-6; v_gene: TRBV6-5; d_gene: .; abundance: .; CDR3nt: TGTGCCAGCAGTTACTCCATCTGGTCTGGGGCCAACGTCCTGACTTTC; CDR3aa: CASSYSIWSGANVLTF
j_gene: TRBJ2-2; v_gene: TRBV9; d_gene: TRBD1; abundance: many; CDR3nt: TGTGCCAGCAGTAGAACAGGGGCCACCGGGGAGCTGTTTTTT; CDR3aa: CASSRTGATGELFF